One sample yielded the 32 T cell receptor beta chains listed below, sequenced in a study of T cell repertoires in cytomegalovirus infection. TCRdb redid the calling of the reads with MiXCR, one entry per CDR3 protein. The repertoire holds 200,000 to 300,000 distinct CDR3 sequences, over 8% seen once, with more than 13% in the top ten. Sequenced sample: PBMCs. The receptors here all came from a human donor in good health (CMV status not recorded). Some clones in this sample may be carry-over from other donors' samples.

This clonotype occurred many times. The gene calls are TRBV6-1 and TRBJ2-3, with 9 nucleotides matching TRBD1. Germline V lookup: CDR1 MNHNS, CDR2 SASEGT. The junction had 7 bases not matched to a gene; V was cut back by 6 bases and J by 6 bases. This CDR3 is 14 amino acids long. CDR3 nucleotides: TGTGCCAGCAGGCCCGGGACAGGGTTTGATACGCAGTATTTT. Its protein is CASRPGTGFDTQYF.

This clonotype was seen a few times. One end of the junction varies from germline; a read error may be responsible. The genes are TRBV4-1 and TRBJ2-7; 7 nucleotides align to TRBD1. The CDR3 covers 14 residues. Per germline, CDR1 MGHRA and CDR2 YSYEKL. CDR3: CASSQGDGTWEQYF. The CDR3 nucleotides are TGCGCCAGTAGCCAGGGGGACGGTACCTGGGAGCAGTACTTC.

The sample holds many counts of this clonotype. This rearrangement joins TRBV7-9 to TRBJ2-2, with D unresolved. Germline CDR1 is SEHNR and CDR2 is FQNEAQ (reference sequence). CDR3 length: 14 amino acids. Trimming removed 3 bases at V and 5 bases at J, with 10 bases between. CDR3 amino acids: CASSLSPVTGELFF. CDR3 DNA sequence: TGTGCCAGCAGCTTGAGCCCAGTGACCGGGGAGCTGTTTTTT.

This clonotype was seen ten or more times. This chain uses TRBV6-1 with TRBJ2-7, with D perhaps matching TRBD1 or TRBD2 (5 bases each). From germline, CDR1 is MNHNS and CDR2 SASEGT. The length of the CDR3 is 14 residues. Trimming left V 9 bases short and J 6 bases short, with 21 bases between. The CDR3 DNA reads TGTGCCAGTCGGGACCCATCAGACCCCGTCGAGCAGTACTTC. Translated: CASRDPSDPVEQYF.

At least ten counts were recorded for this clonotype. The chain carries TRBV7-2 and TRBJ1-3, with 7 bases that match TRBD1. CDR1 and CDR2 from the germline V gene are SGHTA and FQGNSA. V shed 5 bases and J 4 bases; nucleotides not matched to a gene: 5. The CDR3 consists of 14 residues. The CDR3 sequence is CASSPGQHGNTIYF. The DNA for the CDR3 is TGTGCCAGCAGCCCGGGACAGCACGGAAACACCATATATTTT.

There are many counts of this clonotype. The chain uses TRBV6-2 or TRBV6-3 and TRBJ1-1; weak D call: TRBD1 (5 bases). CDR3 length: 14 amino acids. The V and J ends lost 7 bases and 1 base respectively, with 13 bases between them. Germline V gives CDR1 MNHEY, CDR2 SVGEGT. The CDR3 coding sequence is TGTGCCAGCACCCCGGGACGCCAGAACACTGAAGCTTTCTTT. Translated: CASTPGRQNTEAFF.

A word on this clonotype: With a much larger clone just one base away, this may be a read error. The chain couples TRBV11-2 to TRBJ1-1; 8 bases are shared with TRBD1. The trim removed 8 bases at V and 1 base at J, leaving 3 bases unmatched. Per germline, CDR1 SGHAT and CDR2 FQNNGV. The CDR3 sequence is 13 residues long. CDR3 in amino acids: CASDQGANTEAFF. In nucleotides, the CDR3 is TGTGCCAGCGACCAGGGGGCGAACACTGAAGCTTTCTTT.

Note on this clonotype: Since a much larger clone is just one base distant, this may be a read error. V gene TRBV2 combines with J gene TRBJ2-1; 9 bases fit TRBD2. The germline V gene has CDR1 SNHLY and CDR2 FYNNEI. The length of the CDR3 is 15 residues. The CDR3 bases are TGTGCCAGCAGCAGGCCTAGCGGGAAAAGCAATGTGCAGTTCTTC. The encoded protein is CASSRPSGKSNVQFF.

At least ten counts were recorded for this clonotype. The chain couples TRBV19 to TRBJ2-3; no definite D call. Germline CDR1 LNHDA, CDR2 SQIVND (reference sequence). V lost 6 bases to trimming and J lost 0 bases, with 4 bases between them. The CDR3 contains 12 residues. The CDR3 here is CASRQSTDTQYF. DNA for the CDR3: TGTGCCAGTAGGCAAAGCACAGATACGCAGTATTTT.

This clonotype was seen more than once but under ten times. The chain has TRBV2 and TRBJ1-2; tentative D call: TRBD1 (6 bases). Trimming removed 8 bases at V and 8 bases at J, with 18 bases between. There are 13 residues in the CDR3. The germline V gene encodes CDR1 SNHLY and CDR2 FYNNEI. The CDR3 sequence: CASLETRGIGYTF. CDR3 DNA sequence: TGTGCCAGCCTTGAAACGAGGGGGATCGGCTACACCTTC.

The sample holds many counts of this clonotype. This rearrangement joins TRBV12-3 or TRBV12-4 to TRBJ1-2, with 8 bases matching TRBD1. Unmatched junction bases numbered 8, after V lost 5 bases and J lost 3 bases. The CDR3 spans 15 residues. This CDR3 reads CASSPRTGWYYGYTF. Here the CDR3 DNA reads TGTGCCAGCAGTCCACGGACAGGGTGGTACTATGGCTACACCTTC.

This clonotype was counted at least ten times. The genes are TRBV28 and TRBJ1-5, with 8 positions matching TRBD1. The CDR3 covers 18 residues. With 7 bases clipped from V and 0 bases from J, the junction kept 14 bases outside the gene matches. Germline CDR1 reads MDHEN; CDR2 reads SYDVKM. Here the CDR3 reads CASNTDRVGGFSNQPQHF. The CDR3 bases are TGTGCCAGCAACACGGACAGGGTCGGTGGTTTTAGCAATCAGCCCCAGCATTTT.

This clonotype was seen at least ten times. J is TRBJ1-1 and V is TRBV7-2, with D maybe TRBD1 (6 bases). The CDR3 sequence is 15 residues long. V dropped 4 bases and J dropped 1 base, with 13 bases sitting between them. From germline, CDR1 is SGHTA and CDR2 FQGNSA. The CDR3 spells CASSSHPTGNTEAFF. CDR3 DNA: TGTGCCAGCAGCTCCCACCCGACAGGGAACACTGAAGCTTTCTTT.

In its sample, this clonotype was seen many times. The chain uses TRBV20-1 and TRBJ1-3; D gene uncertain. This CDR3 spans 13 amino acids. V was trimmed by 2 bases and J by 2 bases, leaving 7 bases between them. Germline CDR1 is DFQATT and CDR2 is SNEGSKA (reference sequence). CDR3: CSARHGTGNTIYF. The CDR3 DNA reads TGCAGTGCTAGACACGGGACTGGAAACACCATATATTTT.

This clonotype was counted ten times or more. The chain has TRBV30 and TRBJ2-7, with TRBD1 matching 7 bases. This CDR3 is 14 amino acids long. Germline V lookup: CDR1 GTSNPN, CDR2 SVGIG (reference sequence). After removal of 4 bases from V and 4 bases from J, the junction contained 10 bases not matched to a gene. The CDR3 loop is CAWTPTGKSYEQYF. Written as DNA, the CDR3 is TGTGCCTGGACCCCGACAGGGAAATCTTACGAGCAGTACTTC.

CDR3 sequence (DNA): TGTGCCAGCAGTGACCCCAGATTTCAAGAGACCCAGTACTTC. Amino acids: CASSDPRFQETQYF. V usage is TRBV6-4 and J usage is TRBJ2-5; D remains ambiguous. The V end lost 2 bases, the J end lost 2 bases, and 9 bases lay between the germline ends. The CDR3 contains 14 residues. Germline V CDR1 and CDR2: MRHNA, SNTAGT.

This clonotype was observed many times. The CDR3 protein is CSVEVAGETGELFF. The CDR3 DNA follows: TGCAGCGTTGAAGTAGCGGGGGAAACCGGGGAGCTGTTTTTT. This sequence joins TRBV29-1 and TRBJ2-2, with TRBD2 identical over 9 bases. The CDR3 length is 14 residues. Germline V lookup: CDR1 SQVTM, CDR2 ANQGSEA. J was trimmed by 5 bases and V by 1 base; bases with no gene match: 2.

The count of this clonotype is one. V usage is TRBV11-2 and J usage is TRBJ2-7, with 14 bases fitting TRBD2. V lost 3 bases and J lost 3; bases outside the gene matches: 7. Per germline, CDR1 SGHAT and CDR2 FQNNGV. CDR3 size: 17 residues. The CDR3 protein is CASSLGLAGVTLYEQYF. The CDR3, as DNA: TGTGCCAGCAGCTTGGGACTAGCGGGGGTTACCCTCTACGAGCAGTACTTC.

This clonotype was seen repeatedly, ten times or more. The V gene is TRBV19, the J gene TRBJ1-2, with a possible D match to TRBD1 (6 bases). The germline V and J ends were trimmed by 7 bases and 1 base, with 16 bases remaining between them. The CDR3 runs to 15 residues. CDR1 and CDR2 from the germline V gene are LNHDA and SQIVND (reference sequence). CDR3 coding DNA: TGTGCCAGTATTCCAGGGCAGGGGATTAACTATGGCTACACCTTC. Its translation: CASIPGQGINYGYTF.

This clonotype showed up many times. The V call is TRBV7-2, the J call TRBJ1-5, with D perhaps TRBD1 (5 bases). This CDR3 region has 13 residues. V was shortened by 5 bases and J by 7 bases, with 12 bases between the two germline ends. Per germline, CDR1 SGHTA and CDR2 FQGNSA. Here the CDR3 reads CASSKWRGQPQHF. Here the CDR3 DNA reads TGTGCCAGCAGCAAGTGGAGGGGACAGCCCCAGCATTTT. The variable domain in full, completed from reference TRBV7-2 and TRBJ1-5, reads GAGVSQSPSNKVTEKGKDVELRCDPISGHTALYWYRQSLGQGLEFLIYFQGNSAPDKSGLPSDRFSAERTGGSVSTLTIQRTQQEDSAVYLCASSKWRGQPQHFGDGTRLSIL.

This clonotype was counted only a few times. The V call is TRBV6-2 or TRBV6-3, the J call TRBJ2-5; the D is unclear. The CDR3 sequence is 16 residues long. Germline values: CDR1 MNHEY, CDR2 SVGEGT. Trimming left V 2 bases short and J 1 base short, with 14 bases between. The CDR3 coding sequence is TGTGCCAGCAGTTACGGGCGTAGGTCACTCCAAGAGACCCAGTACTTC. Residues: CASSYGRRSLQETQYF.

V gene TRBV7-2 combines with J gene TRBJ2-7; 9 nucleotides agree with TRBD2. Germline assignment: CDR1 SGHTA and CDR2 FQGNSA. CDR3 length: 14 residues. With V trimmed by 4 bases and J by 10 bases, 11 bases remained unmatched. The CDR3 region is CASSSTGTSSLQYF. CDR3 DNA: TGTGCCAGCAGCTCCACCGGGACTAGCAGCCTTCAGTACTTC.

This clonotype has more than one count but fewer than ten. The DNA for the CDR3 is TGTGCCAGCAGCTTACTAGTGATCAATGAGCAGTTCTTC. Its translation is CASSLLVINEQFF. The chain combines TRBV7-9 with TRBJ2-1; D unresolved. Trimming left V 2 bases short and J 6 bases short, with 8 bases between. The CDR3 runs to 13 residues. CDR1 is SEHNR and CDR2 is FQNEAQ in the germline V gene (reference sequence).

The CDR3 coding sequence is TGTGCCAGCAGTTTAGCGATTGGCGGCAATCAGCCCCAGCATTTT. It yields the protein CASSLAIGGNQPQHF. The J gene is TRBJ1-5, the V gene TRBV28; D ambiguous. V dropped 2 bases and J dropped 2 bases, with 10 bases sitting between them. This CDR3 contains 15 residues. Per the germline V gene, CDR1 is MDHEN and CDR2 is SYDVKM.

This clonotype has just a few counts. This chain links TRBV24-1 with TRBJ2-1, with D perhaps TRBD1 or TRBD2 (5 bases each). The V gene's germline CDR1 is KGHDR and CDR2 SFDVKD. Trimming removed 5 bases from V and 2 bases from J, with 9 bases in between. This CDR3 spans 14 amino acids. The CDR3 here is CATSGLGPYNEQFF. The DNA for the CDR3 is TGTGCCACCAGTGGCTTGGGACCCTACAATGAGCAGTTCTTC.

The chain couples TRBV12-3 or TRBV12-4 to TRBJ1-1; 8 bases are shared with TRBD1. After removal of 6 bases from V and 5 bases from J, the junction contained 11 bases not matched to a gene. The CDR3 spans 15 residues. CDR3: CASRATGGGGTEAFF. CDR3 nucleotide sequence: TGTGCCAGCAGGGCAACAGGGGGGGGAGGGACTGAAGCTTTCTTT.

The rearrangement links TRBV12-5 to TRBJ1-1; D unclear. V lost 0 bases, J lost 0 bases, and 14 bases lay in between. Germline CDR1 reads LGHNT; CDR2 reads FRNRAP. The CDR3 is 17 amino acids. The CDR3 DNA is TGTGCTAGTGGTTTGGTAATGTTTGGACGGATGAACACTGAAGCTTTCTTT. Its translation is CASGLVMFGRMNTEAFF.

This clonotype was seen a few times. The chain combines TRBV5-1 with TRBJ1-1, with a tentative D call TRBD1 (5 bases). The V gene lost 4 bases and the J gene lost 4 bases, with 14 bases spanning the gap. Germline lookup yields CDR1 SGHRS and CDR2 YFSETQ. The CDR3 has 14 residues. The CDR3 spells CASSAGTLGTEAFF. The CDR3 DNA reads TGCGCCAGCAGCGCCGGGACTTTAGGCACTGAAGCTTTCTTT. Together with reference TRBV5-1 and TRBJ1-1, the CDR3 gives the full variable domain: KAGVTQTPRYLIKTRGQQVTLSCSPISGHRSVSWYQQTPGQGLQFLFEYFSETQRNKGNFPGRFSGRQFSNSRSEMNVSTLELGDSALYLCASSAGTLGTEAFFGQGTRLTVV.

This clonotype showed up many times. The chain combines TRBV7-6 with TRBJ1-1; D possibly corresponds to TRBD1 (5 bases). The germline V and J ends were trimmed by 1 base and 4 bases, with 10 bases remaining between them. The CDR3 is 14 amino acids. CDR1 SGHVS and CDR2 FNYEAQ come from the germline V gene. Here the CDR3 DNA reads TGTGCCAGCAGCTTAGGGTCTGGGGCCACTGAAGCTTTCTTT. The encoded protein is CASSLGSGATEAFF.

This clonotype has a handful of counts. This chain links TRBV19 with TRBJ1-5; a weak D match, TRBD1 (5 bases). Germline V lookup: CDR1 LNHDA, CDR2 SQIVND (reference sequence). The CDR3 loop spans 15 amino acids. V lost 6 bases and J 5 bases, leaving 17 bases between the germline ends. The CDR3 spells CASRLRAGTDQPQHF. The DNA of the CDR3 is TGTGCCAGTAGACTCAGGGCAGGAACCGATCAGCCCCAGCATTTT. Complete variable domain (other parts from reference TRBV19 and TRBJ1-5): DGGITQSPKYLFRKEGQNVTLSCEQNLNHDAMYWYRQDPGQGLRLIYYSQIVNDFQKGDIAEGYSVSREKKESFPLTVTSAQKNPTAFYLCASRLRAGTDQPQHFGDGTRLSIL.

This clonotype was counted at least ten times. The V gene is TRBV6-2 or TRBV6-3, the J gene TRBJ2-1, with 7 bases lining up with TRBD2. The V and J ends lost 0 bases and 3 bases, in that order; junction bases with no gene match: 8. CDR1 is MNHEY, CDR2 SVGEGT, per germline. The CDR3 is 17 residues long. Here the CDR3 reads CASSYSKFRGGYNEQFF. The CDR3 nucleotides read TGTGCCAGCAGTTACTCGAAATTCCGCGGGGGCTACAATGAGCAGTTCTTC.

This clonotype was counted many times. The chain links TRBV6-2 or TRBV6-3 to TRBJ1-1, with 8 bases that match TRBD1. The length of the CDR3 is 16 residues. The V segment lost 4 bases and the J segment 7 bases; nucleotides outside the gene matches: 14. Germline V gives CDR1 MNHEY, CDR2 SVGEGT. The CDR3 loop reads CASSSRWTGRIGEAFF. As DNA, the CDR3 is TGTGCCAGCAGTTCTCGCTGGACAGGGAGGATCGGTGAAGCTTTCTTT.